The source of this T cell receptor (beta chain) is a study of cytomegalovirus exposure and HLA in healthy donors. Background on the study: Around 78 million unique TCRs, all from HLA-typed donors, were included in an early release of the data. General study findings and limits: TCR beta sequences reportedly predicted most subjects' HLA-A and HLA-B alleles accurately.

Comments on this clone: Its antigen remains unknown.

PCR was performed using 60 Vbeta and 13 Jbeta primers. The repertoire was sequenced with immunoSEQ multiplex PCR; TCRdb's copy has only in-frame clones and lacks some. The data contain roughly 250,000 clones, 80% of them seen just once; the ten biggest clones take up about 0.28%. Trimming shortened V by 6 bases and J by 7 bases, and 12 bases separated the two germline ends. Per the germline V gene, CDR1 is SNHLY and CDR2 is FYNNEI. This CDR3 has 12 amino acids. This TCR derives from a girl aged 2-9 years in good health and CMV-seronegative. This chain links TRBV2 with TRBJ2-5; no clear D. Sequencing used PBMCs. This CDR3 reads CASSRVSGTQYF. The DNA of the CDR3 is TGTGCCAGCAGCCGGGTCTCGGGGACCCAGTACTTC.